This is a list of T cell receptor beta chains from one sample in a study of T cells in Graves' hyperthyroidism and ophthalmopathy. Using its own MiXCR run on the multiplex PCR reads, TCRdb lists one record per CDR3 protein. The table lists hundreds of thousands of distinct CDR3 sequences, approximately 15% of them singletons. The material sequenced was blood. The source is a woman under 30 with Graves' hyperthyroidism. Both conserved end residues are trimmed from each CDR3. Clone size is not always given. Where it is, it says once, few, many or a class for expanded clones.

TRBV27	TRBJ2-5	many	ASSSIPSGRQTQY
TRBV5-4	TRBJ1-1	few	ASSLGWGLRVKAF
TRBV12-3/TRBV12-4	TRBJ1-5	NA	ASRSDRGSNQPQH
TRBV5-1	TRBJ2-5	NA	ASAQLAINQETQY
TRBV7-2	TRBJ2-7	many	ASSLVGTSGFYEQY
TRBV10-3	TRBJ1-2	NA	AIRGQGSYGYT
TRBV18	TRBJ2-1	many	ASSPPGLVYNEQF
TRBV11-3	TRBJ1-2	NA	ASSTATGPQGVYGYT
TRBV13	NA	NA	ASSTKGKLF
TRBV20-1	TRBJ2-1	NA	SAIGLAGGPRSAYEQF
TRBV9	TRBJ2-1	many	ASSARDRGSNEQF
TRBV18	TRBJ2-3	NA	ASSLGTGVTDTQY
TRBV4-1	TRBJ2-5	NA	ASSQSGLETQY
TRBV15	TRBJ2-3	few	ATSRGLAESTDTQY
TRBV20-1	TRBJ1-4	many	SARVGNEKLF
TRBV28	TRBJ1-4	many	ASSSGTVNEKLF
TRBV3-1	TRBJ2-1	many	ASSQGTSGNNEQF
TRBV3-1	TRBJ2-1	NA	ASSQTSGVVEQF
TRBV25-1	TRBJ2-7	few	ATNDNYEQY
TRBV7-9	TRBJ1-4	NA	ASSLGQGFEKLF
TRBV6-1	TRBJ2-2	many	ASSNYRGSGELF
TRBV30	TRBJ2-5	many	AWSVRGGRY
TRBV15	TRBJ2-5	many	ATSRDGETQY
TRBV6-1	TRBJ2-1	many	ASRSSGRTGPTRGNEQF
TRBV13	TRBJ1-5	few	ASSDTGGGLPQH
TRBV7-8	TRBJ2-1	many	ASSARQGAYNEQF
TRBV18	TRBJ2-7	many	ASSPRTTGGPGEQY
TRBV7-6	TRBJ2-7	NA	ASSFLAGQKTYEQY
TRBV5-5	TRBJ2-7	many	ASSWRDSYEQY
TRBV5-4	TRBJ2-1	few	ASSGGTSGGSNEQF
TRBV24-1	TRBJ2-5	many	ATSDYTTGETQY
TRBV7-2	TRBJ2-7	many	ASSFGRGSSYEQY
TRBV5-1	TRBJ1-2	many	ASSPLGTGWSTNYGYT
TRBV15	TRBJ2-1	many	ATHPEGDYNEQF
TRBV5-5	TRBJ1-2	many	ASSLREGYGYT
TRBV20-1	TRBJ2-1	many	SAQGQGWGNEQF
TRBV10-3	TRBJ2-3	many	ATRAGTFDTDTQY
TRBV6-1	TRBJ2-5	many	ASSYRARRTQY
TRBV5-1	TRBJ2-7	few	ASSLQGSGSSYGQY
TRBV11-2	TRBJ2-1	many	ASSTLELYNEQF
TRBV5-1	TRBJ1-4	many	ASSLGSSDRAEKLF
TRBV15	TRBJ2-2	NA	ATSRDGTRAGELF
TRBV11-1	TRBJ2-3	NA	ASSTSGGVSSTDTQY
TRBV6-1	TRBJ1-1	many	ASSRGTTNEAF
TRBV12-3/TRBV12-4	TRBJ2-6	many	ASSTLRTASGANVLT
TRBV9	TRBJ2-6	NA	ASSGRGTGANVLT
TRBV3-1	TRBJ1-2	many	ASSRQQGTFSGYT
TRBV20-1	TRBJ2-7	many	SASLGGFEQY
TRBV12-3/TRBV12-4	TRBJ2-7	few	ASSLGDLGEQY
TRBV28	TRBJ2-2	many	ASTEAIGNTGELF
TRBV7-9	TRBJ1-6	many	ASSLARGAASPLH
TRBV6-1	TRBJ1-5	NA	ASTLQGLNQPQH
TRBV11-2	TRBJ2-3	many	ASSRGRSTDTQY